This T cell receptor (beta chain) was obtained from a study of T cell responses to AZD1222 COVID-19 vaccine. Only in-frame clones appear in the TCRdb table, and some are missing; sequencing was by immunoSEQ multiplex PCR. The sample carries some 130,000 clones, approximately 88% recorded once. Germline loops: CDR1 KGHDR, CDR2 SFDVKD. Trimming left V 12 bases short and J 4 bases short, with 8 bases between. The CDR3 spans 10 residues. This clone showed up just once. The chain carries TRBV24-1 and TRBJ1-1; D not resolved. The source is an adult in good health. This sample comprised peripheral blood, obtained on day 0 of MenACWY control vaccination. CDR3 amino acids: CASRATEAFF. CDR3 DNA sequence: TGTGCCTCGAGGGCCACTGAAGCTTTCTTT.